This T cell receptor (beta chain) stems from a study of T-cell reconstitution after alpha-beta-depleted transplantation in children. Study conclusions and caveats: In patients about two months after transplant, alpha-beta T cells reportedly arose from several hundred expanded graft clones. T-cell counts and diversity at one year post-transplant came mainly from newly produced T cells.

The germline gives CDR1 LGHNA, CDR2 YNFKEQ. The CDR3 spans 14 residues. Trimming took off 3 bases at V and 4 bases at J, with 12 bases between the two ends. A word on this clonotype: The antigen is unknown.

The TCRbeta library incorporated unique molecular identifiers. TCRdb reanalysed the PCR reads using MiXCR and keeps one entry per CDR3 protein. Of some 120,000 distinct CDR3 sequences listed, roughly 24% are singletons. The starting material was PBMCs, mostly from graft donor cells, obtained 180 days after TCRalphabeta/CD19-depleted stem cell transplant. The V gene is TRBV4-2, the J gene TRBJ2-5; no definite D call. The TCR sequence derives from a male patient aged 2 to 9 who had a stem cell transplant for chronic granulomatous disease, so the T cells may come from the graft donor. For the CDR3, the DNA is TGTGCCAGCAGCCAGTTGGCCCTGGGAGAGACCCAGTACTTC. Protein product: CASSQLALGETQYF.